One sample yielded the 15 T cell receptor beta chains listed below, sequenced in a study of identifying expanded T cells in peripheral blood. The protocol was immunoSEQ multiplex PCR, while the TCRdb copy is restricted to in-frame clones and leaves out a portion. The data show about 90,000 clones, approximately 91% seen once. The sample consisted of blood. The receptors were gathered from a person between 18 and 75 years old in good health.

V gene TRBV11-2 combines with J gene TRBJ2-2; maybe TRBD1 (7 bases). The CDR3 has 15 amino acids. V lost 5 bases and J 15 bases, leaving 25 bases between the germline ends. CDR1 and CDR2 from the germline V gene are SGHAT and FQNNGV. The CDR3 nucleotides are TGTGCCAGCAGCCGAACAGATAACAGGGGTGGGAGGATGTTTTTT. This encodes CASSRTDNRGGRMFF.

CDR3 residues: CASSYGTNTGELFF. In DNA form, the CDR3 reads TGTGCCAGCAGCTACGGCACGAACACCGGGGAGCTGTTTTTT. This sequence joins TRBV5-6 and TRBJ2-2; no reliable D call. CDR1 and CDR2 from the germline V gene are SGHDT and YYEEEE. The CDR3 has 14 amino acids. V lost 3 bases and J lost 0, with 6 bases in between.

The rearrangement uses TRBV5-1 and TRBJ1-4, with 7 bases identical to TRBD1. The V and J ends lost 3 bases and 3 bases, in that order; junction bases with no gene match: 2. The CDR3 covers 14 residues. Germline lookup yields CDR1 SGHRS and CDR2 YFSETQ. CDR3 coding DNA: TGCGCCAGCAGCTCGGGACAGCCTAATGAAAAACTGTTTTTT. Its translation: CASSSGQPNEKLFF.

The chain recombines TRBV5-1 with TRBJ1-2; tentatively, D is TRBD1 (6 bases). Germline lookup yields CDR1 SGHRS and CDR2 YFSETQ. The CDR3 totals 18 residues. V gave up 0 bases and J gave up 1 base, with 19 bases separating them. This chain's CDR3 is CASSLGRIGGLVNYGYTF. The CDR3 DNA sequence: TGCGCCAGCAGCTTGGGCCGAATCGGGGGGCTAGTTAACTATGGCTACACCTTC. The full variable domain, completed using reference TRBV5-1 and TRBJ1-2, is KAGVTQTPRYLIKTRGQQVTLSCSPISGHRSVSWYQQTPGQGLQFLFEYFSETQRNKGNFPGRFSGRQFSNSRSEMNVSTLELGDSALYLCASSLGRIGGLVNYGYTFGSGTRLTVV.

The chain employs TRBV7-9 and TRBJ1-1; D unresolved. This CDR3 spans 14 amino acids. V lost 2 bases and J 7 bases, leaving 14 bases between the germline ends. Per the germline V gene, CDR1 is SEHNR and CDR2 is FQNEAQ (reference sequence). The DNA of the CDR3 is TGTGCCAGCAGCTTATCGGGCGGGAGTGGTGAAGCTTTCTTT. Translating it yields CASSLSGGSGEAFF.

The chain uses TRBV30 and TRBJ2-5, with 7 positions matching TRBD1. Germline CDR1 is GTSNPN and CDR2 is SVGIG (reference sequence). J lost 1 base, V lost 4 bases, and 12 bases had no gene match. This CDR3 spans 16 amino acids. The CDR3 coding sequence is TGTGCCTGGACCAAGGGGCGACAGGGCCTCCAAGAGACCCAGTACTTC. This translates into CAWTKGRQGLQETQYF.

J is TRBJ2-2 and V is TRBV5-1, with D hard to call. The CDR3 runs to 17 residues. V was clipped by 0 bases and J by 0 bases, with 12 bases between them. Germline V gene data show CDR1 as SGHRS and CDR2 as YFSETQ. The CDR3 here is CASSLGKLSANTGELFF. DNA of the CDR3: TGCGCCAGCAGCTTGGGCAAGTTATCCGCGAACACCGGGGAGCTGTTTTTT.

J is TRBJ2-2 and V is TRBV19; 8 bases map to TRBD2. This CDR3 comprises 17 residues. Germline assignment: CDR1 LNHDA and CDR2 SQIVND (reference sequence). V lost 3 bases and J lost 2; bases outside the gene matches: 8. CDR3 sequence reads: CASSMGRREGNTGELFF. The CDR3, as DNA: TGTGCCAGTAGTATGGGGCGCCGGGAGGGTAACACCGGGGAGCTGTTTTTT.

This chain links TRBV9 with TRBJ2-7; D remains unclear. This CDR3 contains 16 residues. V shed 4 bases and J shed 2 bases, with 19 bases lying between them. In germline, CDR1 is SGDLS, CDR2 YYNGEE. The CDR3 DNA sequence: TGTGCCAGCAGCCCCCGTCAAAGTCCGGGCACCTACGAGCAGTACTTC. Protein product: CASSPRQSPGTYEQYF.

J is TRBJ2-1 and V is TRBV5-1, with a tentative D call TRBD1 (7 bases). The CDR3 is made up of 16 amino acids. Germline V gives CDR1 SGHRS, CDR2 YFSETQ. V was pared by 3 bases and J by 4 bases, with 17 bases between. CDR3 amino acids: CASSSTGDSSYNEQFF. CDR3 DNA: TGCGCCAGCAGCTCAACGGGGGACAGTTCATACAATGAGCAGTTCTTC.

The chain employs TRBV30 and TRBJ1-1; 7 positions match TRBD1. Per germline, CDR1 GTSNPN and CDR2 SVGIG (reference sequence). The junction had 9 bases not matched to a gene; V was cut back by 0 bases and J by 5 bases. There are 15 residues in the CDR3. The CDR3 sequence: CAWSVIGGELTEAFF. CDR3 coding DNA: TGTGCCTGGAGTGTAATAGGGGGCGAATTAACTGAAGCTTTCTTT.

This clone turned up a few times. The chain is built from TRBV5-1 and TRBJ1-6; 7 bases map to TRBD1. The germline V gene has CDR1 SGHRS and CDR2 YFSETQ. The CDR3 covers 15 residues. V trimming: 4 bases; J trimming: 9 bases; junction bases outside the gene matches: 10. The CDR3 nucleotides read TGCGCCAGCAGCCTCGGGACAGAGAGGGGTTCACCCCTCCACTTT. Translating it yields CASSLGTERGSPLHF.

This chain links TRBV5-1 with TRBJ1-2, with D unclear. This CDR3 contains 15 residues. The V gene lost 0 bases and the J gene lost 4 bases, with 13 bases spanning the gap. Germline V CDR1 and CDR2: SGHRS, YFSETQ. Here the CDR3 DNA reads TGCGCCAGCAGCTTGGCCACCGGAACTCGCTATGGCTACACCTTC. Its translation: CASSLATGTRYGYTF. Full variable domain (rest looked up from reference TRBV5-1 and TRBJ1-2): KAGVTQTPRYLIKTRGQQVTLSCSPISGHRSVSWYQQTPGQGLQFLFEYFSETQRNKGNFPGRFSGRQFSNSRSEMNVSTLELGDSALYLCASSLATGTRYGYTFGSGTRLTVV.

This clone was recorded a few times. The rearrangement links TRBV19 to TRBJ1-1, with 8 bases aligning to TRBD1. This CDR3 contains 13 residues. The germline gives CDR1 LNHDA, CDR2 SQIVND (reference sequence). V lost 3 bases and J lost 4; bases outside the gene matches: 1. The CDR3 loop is CASSITGGTEAFF. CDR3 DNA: TGTGCCAGTAGTATCACAGGGGGCACTGAAGCTTTCTTT.

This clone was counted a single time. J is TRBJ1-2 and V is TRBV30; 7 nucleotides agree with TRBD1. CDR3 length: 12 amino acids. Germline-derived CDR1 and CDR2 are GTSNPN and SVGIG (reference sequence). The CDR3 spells CARRRGLGGYTF. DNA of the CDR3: TGTGCGAGGAGGAGGGGGCTTGGAGGCTACACCTTC. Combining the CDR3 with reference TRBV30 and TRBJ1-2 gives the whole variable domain SQTIHQWPATLVQPVGSPLSLECTVEGTSNPNLYWYRQAAGRGLQLLFYSVGIGQISSEVPQNLSASRPQDRQFILSSKKLLLSDSGFYLCARRRGLGGYTFGSGTRLTVV.